The next 11 T cell receptor beta chains were all read from a single sample in a study of T cell responses to AZD1222 COVID-19 vaccine. The repertoire was sequenced with immunoSEQ multiplex PCR; TCRdb's copy has only in-frame clones and lacks some. The sample yields 100,000 to 150,000 clones, over 75% seen once. Sequences were derived from peripheral blood, sampled on day 0 of AZD1222 vaccination. The receptor source for this set is an adult in good health.

This sequence joins TRBV21-1 and TRBJ1-3; TRBD1, the table's D call, was not compared with the DNA. TRBV21-1 is designated a pseudogene. This CDR3 is built from 19 residues. CDR3 coding DNA: TGTGCCAGCAGCAAAGACGGCATTTCCAGGGCTGGTCCTGGAAACACCATATATTTT. This gives the protein CASSKDGISRAGPGNTIYF.

This rearrangement joins TRBV10-2 to TRBJ1-1, with D unresolved. The length of the CDR3 is 16 residues. Trimming removed 3 bases at V and 8 bases at J, with 22 bases between. CDR1 WSHSY and CDR2 SAAADI come from the germline V gene. The CDR3 bases are TGCGCCAGCAGTGAATTGACCGGGGTCGGCAGCGGAGAAGCTTTCTTT. Its protein product is CASSELTGVGSGEAFF.

V gene TRBV19 combines with J gene TRBJ2-3, with D perhaps matching TRBD2 (6 bases). V shed 6 bases and J shed 2 bases, with 12 bases lying between them. Per the germline V gene, CDR1 is LNHDA and CDR2 is SQIVND (reference sequence). CDR3 size: 14 residues. The CDR3 region is CASSGGRVTDTQYF. DNA for the CDR3: TGTGCCAGTAGCGGGGGACGGGTCACAGATACGCAGTATTTT.

The J gene is TRBJ2-1, the V gene TRBV7-9, with D unresolved. This CDR3 has 12 residues. The V and J ends lost 4 bases and 6 bases respectively, with 7 bases between them. Germline CDR1 and CDR2: SEHNR and FQNEAQ (reference sequence). This chain's CDR3 is CASSSPANEQFF. For the CDR3, the DNA is TGTGCCAGCAGCTCGCCGGCCAATGAGCAGTTCTTC.

The V and J genes are TRBV24-1 and TRBJ2-1; either TRBD1 or TRBD2 may supply D (5 bases each). V dropped 4 bases and J dropped 7 bases, with 13 bases sitting between them. The CDR3 sequence is 14 residues long. Germline lookup yields CDR1 KGHDR and CDR2 SFDVKD. The CDR3 is CATSDPGAGNEQFF. The CDR3 DNA follows: TGTGCCACCAGTGACCCCGGGGCCGGGAATGAGCAGTTCTTC.

Comment on this clone: The junction departs from germline at one end; a sequencing error may be responsible. This chain joins TRBV12-5 and TRBJ1-3, with 7 bases fitting TRBD1. The CDR3 runs 11 residues. Germline assignment: CDR1 LGHNT and CDR2 FRNRAP. Here the CDR3 DNA reads TGTGCTAGTGGTTTGCGAGGGGGCGAAAATTTT. Translating it yields CASGLRGGENF.

DNA of the CDR3: TGCGCCAGCAGCCCACAGGAGGCGGGTTCCTATGGCTACACCTTC. Translation: CASSPQEAGSYGYTF. This rearrangement joins TRBV4-1 to TRBJ1-2; maybe TRBD1 (5 bases). The CDR3 totals 15 residues. With 4 bases removed from V and 4 bases from J, the gap between germline ends came to 16 bases. CDR1 and CDR2 from the germline V gene are MGHRA and YSYEKL.

The sample holds one count of this clone. The V call is TRBV28, the J call TRBJ2-3; the match to TRBD2 covers 8 bases. This CDR3 has 16 amino acids. J lost 6 bases, V lost 2 bases, and 10 bases had no gene match. Germline CDR1 reads MDHEN; CDR2 reads SYDVKM. CDR3 bases: TGTGCCAGCAGTTTAGGGAGCGGGAGCCGTAGGGATACGCAGTATTTT. Its protein product is CASSLGSGSRRDTQYF.

V is TRBV15 and J is TRBJ2-3; D is unclear. Trimming removed 4 bases from V and 1 base from J, with 12 bases in between. This CDR3 has 15 residues. CDR1 and CDR2 (germline): LNHNV, YYDKDF (reference sequence). For the CDR3, the DNA is TGTGCCACCAGCACCACCAAAGGGCGCACAGATACGCAGTATTTT. It is translated as CATSTTKGRTDTQYF.

The chain links TRBV5-4 to TRBJ1-6, with D perhaps TRBD1 (6 bases). The CDR3 is 14 amino acids. The germline CDR1 and CDR2 sequences are SGHNT and YYREEE (reference sequence). Trimming left V 0 bases short and J 9 bases short, with 10 bases between. DNA of the CDR3: TGTGCCAGCAGCTTGGAGGACAGACGTTCACCCCTCCACTTT. Residues: CASSLEDRRSPLHF.

The CDR3 DNA reads as TGTGCCAGCAGCACAGGGGGATTCGAAAAACTGTTTTTT. It specifies CASSTGGFEKLFF. V gene TRBV7-2 combines with J gene TRBJ1-4; 8 bases map to TRBD1. Per the germline V gene, CDR1 is SGHTA and CDR2 is FQGNSA. Trimming took 5 bases from V and 8 from J; bases not matched to a gene: 4. This CDR3 contains 13 residues.